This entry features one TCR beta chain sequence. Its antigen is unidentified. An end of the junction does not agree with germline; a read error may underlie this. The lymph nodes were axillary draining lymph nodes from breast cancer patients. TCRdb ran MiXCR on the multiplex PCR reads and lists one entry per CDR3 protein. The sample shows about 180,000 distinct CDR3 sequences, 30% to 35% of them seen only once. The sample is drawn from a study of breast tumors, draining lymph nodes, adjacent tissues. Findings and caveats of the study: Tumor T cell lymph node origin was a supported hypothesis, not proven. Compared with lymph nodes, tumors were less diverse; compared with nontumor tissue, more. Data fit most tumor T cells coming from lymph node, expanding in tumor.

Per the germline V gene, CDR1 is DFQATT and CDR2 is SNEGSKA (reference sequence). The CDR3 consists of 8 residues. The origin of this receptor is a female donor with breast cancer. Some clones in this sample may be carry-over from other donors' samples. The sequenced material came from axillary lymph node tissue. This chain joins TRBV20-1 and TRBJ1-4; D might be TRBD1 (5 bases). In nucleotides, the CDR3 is TGCAGTGCTAGAGAGTCAGGGTTT. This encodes CSARESGF.